The 23 T cell receptor beta chains reported below all come from one sample, sequenced in a study of blood T cell repertoires in COVID-19. The data were produced by immunoSEQ multiplex PCR, yet TCRdb's version contains in-frame clones alone and is incomplete. The data contain about 98,000 clones, around nine tenths of them singletons. The sequenced material came from peripheral blood. These receptors all come from a man aged 50 or older with acute or convalescent COVID-19.

The rearrangement uses TRBV6-5 and TRBJ1-2; no clear D. The length of the CDR3 is 12 residues. V was clipped by 7 bases and J by 4 bases, with 10 bases between them. Per the germline V gene, CDR1 is MNHEY and CDR2 is SVGAGI. The CDR3 reads CASKSGSYGYTF. The CDR3 region has the DNA TGTGCCAGCAAGTCAGGTTCCTATGGCTACACCTTC.

The chain joins TRBV7-9 to TRBJ2-7, with 12 positions matching TRBD2. V lost 1 base, J lost 2 bases, and 6 bases stayed unmatched. The germline gives CDR1 SEHNR, CDR2 FQNEAQ (reference sequence). This CDR3 has 17 residues. DNA of the CDR3: TGTGCCAGCAGCTTAGATCGTACTAGCGGGAGGACCTACGAGCAGTACTTC. Amino acid sequence: CASSLDRTSGRTYEQYF.

This chain connects TRBV7-9 to TRBJ1-5; D call uncertain. CDR1 is SEHNR, CDR2 FQNEAQ, per germline (reference sequence). The CDR3 runs to 13 residues. V was trimmed by 0 bases and J by 4 bases, leaving 4 bases between them. CDR3 loop: CASSLAPNQPQHF. CDR3 in DNA: TGTGCCAGCAGCTTAGCCCCGAATCAGCCCCAGCATTTT.

The rearrangement links TRBV3-1 (or the pseudogene TRBV3-2) to TRBJ2-1; 7 nucleotides align to TRBD1. This CDR3 has 14 amino acids. V was clipped by 1 base and J by 15 bases; unmatched bases: 12. In germline, CDR1 is LGHDT, CDR2 YNNKEL (reference sequence). CDR3 nucleotides: TGTGCCAGCAGCCAAGGTTGGGACAGCCCCCCTAGGTTCTTC. As protein: CASSQGWDSPPRFF.

The chain uses TRBV7-8 and TRBJ2-7; 11 bases are a match to TRBD1. Trimming took 1 base from V and 3 from J; bases not matched to a gene: 17. CDR1 is SGHVS, CDR2 FQNEAQ, per germline. This CDR3 spans 20 amino acids. The CDR3 here is CASSLVPGGQGGGLDYEQYF. CDR3 bases: TGTGCCAGCAGCTTAGTTCCAGGGGGACAGGGGGGAGGTTTGGACTACGAGCAGTACTTC.

This sequence joins TRBV10-1 and TRBJ2-1; no firm D call. With 2 bases removed from V and 6 bases from J, the gap between germline ends came to 11 bases. CDR3 length: 14 residues. Germline V gene data show CDR1 as WNHNN and CDR2 as SYGVQD (reference sequence). The CDR3 nucleotides read TGCGCCAGCAGTGAGACCAGCGCCCTCAATGAGCAGTTCTTC. Its protein product is CASSETSALNEQFF.

V is TRBV18 and J is TRBJ2-3; 10 bases match TRBD2. The CDR3 runs 15 residues. V lost 3 bases and J lost 5; bases outside the gene matches: 5. Germline assignment: CDR1 KGHSH and CDR2 LQKENI. This chain's CDR3 is CASSPVAGGQDTQYF. Written as DNA, the CDR3 is TGTGCCAGCTCACCGGTAGCGGGAGGTCAAGATACGCAGTATTTT.

The chain couples TRBV2 to TRBJ1-5; TRBD1 agrees at 8 bases. CDR1 and CDR2 from the germline V gene are SNHLY and FYNNEI. The junction had 4 bases not matched to a gene; V was cut back by 7 bases and J by 5 bases. The CDR3 runs to 13 residues. This CDR3 is CASTDRVDQPQHF. CDR3 DNA sequence: TGTGCCAGCACGGACAGGGTTGATCAGCCCCAGCATTTT.

The CDR3 sequence is CASSLQGSNQPQHF. The DNA for the CDR3 is TGCGCCAGCAGCTTACAGGGGAGCAATCAGCCCCAGCATTTT. The chain has TRBV5-1 and TRBJ1-5; 7 bases align to TRBD1. This CDR3 spans 14 amino acids. The V segment lost 2 bases and the J segment 1 base; nucleotides outside the gene matches: 0. Germline lookup yields CDR1 SGHRS and CDR2 YFSETQ.

In its sample, this clone was seen a few times. The chain recombines TRBV6-5 with TRBJ1-1; D possibly corresponds to TRBD1 (6 bases). This CDR3 is built from 15 residues. Germline CDR1 is MNHEY and CDR2 is SVGAGI. The V end lost 1 base, the J end lost 0 bases, and 9 bases lay between the germline ends. The CDR3 DNA is TGTGCCAGCAGTTACTATGGGGGCCTGAACACTGAAGCTTTCTTT. Its protein product is CASSYYGGLNTEAFF.

The chain carries TRBV5-1 and TRBJ1-1, with D tentatively TRBD1 (6 bases). Germline assignment: CDR1 SGHRS and CDR2 YFSETQ. The CDR3 consists of 16 residues. V dropped 2 bases and J dropped 0 bases, with 14 bases sitting between them. The CDR3 region has the DNA TGCGCCAGCAGCTTCGGGGACACATACATGAACACTGAAGCTTTCTTT. Protein sequence: CASSFGDTYMNTEAFF.

The chain employs TRBV18 and TRBJ2-5; TRBD2 matches at 11 bases. The V gene's germline CDR1 is KGHSH and CDR2 LQKENI. The CDR3 length is 16 residues. The ends lost 2 bases at V and 2 bases at J; junction bases unmatched: 4. The CDR3 DNA is TGTGCCAGCTCACCATCCTTAGCGGGAGGGCAAGAGACCCAGTACTTC. Translating it yields CASSPSLAGGQETQYF.

V usage is TRBV12-3 or TRBV12-4 and J usage is TRBJ2-1; unclear D gene. This CDR3 has 11 residues. V shed 3 bases and J shed 8 bases, with 5 bases lying between them. CDR3 nucleotide sequence: TGTGCCAGCAGTTTCTTCTATGAGCAGTTCTTC. This gives the protein CASSFFYEQFF.

This clone turned up a few times. The V and J genes are TRBV4-1 and TRBJ2-5; D is perhaps TRBD1 (5 bases). The length of the CDR3 is 14 residues. Trimming pared 0 bases from V and 5 bases from J, leaving 10 bases between. Per germline, CDR1 MGHRA and CDR2 YSYEKL. The CDR3 loop reads CASSQDSNRETQYF. The DNA for the CDR3 is TGCGCCAGCAGCCAAGACTCCAACAGGGAGACCCAGTACTTC.

The chain combines TRBV7-2 with TRBJ2-2; 8 bases line up with TRBD1. The CDR3 is made up of 16 amino acids. V was clipped by 1 base and J by 6 bases; unmatched bases: 7. Germline V gives CDR1 SGHTA, CDR2 FQGNSA. The chain's CDR3 is CASSLGTGRIPGELFF. The CDR3 nucleotides are TGTGCCAGCAGCTTAGGGACAGGGCGGATTCCCGGGGAGCTGTTTTTT.

This clone was seen a few times. The chain links TRBV19 to TRBJ2-7, with TRBD1 identical over 10 bases. V shed 3 bases, J shed 3 bases, and the junction held 5 bases outside the gene matches. Germline-derived CDR1 and CDR2 are LNHDA and SQIVND (reference sequence). This CDR3 comprises 15 residues. The CDR3 coding sequence is TGTGCCAGTAGTATGGCCGGGACAGGGGTCTACGAGCAGTACTTC. This sequence encodes CASSMAGTGVYEQYF.

The rearrangement joins TRBV14 to TRBJ2-1, with 13 nucleotides matching TRBD2. Germline V gene data show CDR1 as SGHDN and CDR2 as FVKESK. The CDR3 loop spans 15 amino acids. The V gene end was trimmed by 4 bases and the J gene end by 4 bases; junction bases not matched to a gene: 1. CDR3 region: CASSLGLAGYNEQFF. The CDR3 DNA sequence: TGTGCCAGCAGCCTGGGACTAGCGGGATACAATGAGCAGTTCTTC.

The chain has TRBV24-1 and TRBJ2-7; D is perhaps TRBD1 (6 bases). The CDR3 is made up of 15 amino acids. CDR1 and CDR2 (germline): KGHDR, SFDVKD. The germline V and J ends were trimmed by 2 bases and 1 base, with 11 bases remaining between them. The CDR3 DNA is TGTGCCACCAGTGATTCCCAGGGGTATTCCTACGAGCAGTACTTC. This encodes CATSDSQGYSYEQYF.

This clone was seen a single time. This chain connects TRBV7-3 to TRBJ2-1, with 7 bases that match TRBD2. This CDR3 spans 13 amino acids. Germline values: CDR1 SGHTA, CDR2 FQGTGA. After removal of 2 bases from V and 9 bases from J, the junction contained 4 bases not matched to a gene. The chain's CDR3 is CASSLQAGTEQFF. CDR3 nucleotide sequence: TGTGCCAGCAGCTTACAAGCGGGAACTGAGCAGTTCTTC.

V is TRBV9 and J is TRBJ2-3, with D possibly matching TRBD2 (5 bases). This CDR3 is built from 16 residues. CDR1 and CDR2 from the germline V gene are SGDLS and YYNGEE. Trimming pared 3 bases from V and 1 base from J, leaving 15 bases between. CDR3 in DNA: TGTGCCAGCAGCGGGGGTTTTAGAGGGCGCACAGATACGCAGTATTTT. Translation gives CASSGGFRGRTDTQYF. Combining the CDR3 with reference TRBV9 and TRBJ2-3 gives the whole variable domain DSGVTQTPKHLITATGQRVTLRCSPRSGDLSVYWYQQSLDQGLQFLIQYYNGEERAKGNILERFSAQQFPDLHSELNLSSLELGDSALYFCASSGGFRGRTDTQYFGPGTRLTVL.

This chain uses TRBV6-2 or TRBV6-3 with TRBJ2-1, with 12 bases identical to TRBD2. CDR1 is MNHEY, CDR2 SVGEGT, per germline. The CDR3 spans 16 residues. With V trimmed by 5 bases and J by 8 bases, 10 bases remained unmatched. The CDR3 loop is CASSPLTTSGSYEQFF. CDR3 DNA sequence: TGTGCCAGCAGTCCCCTAACGACTAGCGGGAGCTATGAGCAGTTCTTC.

The chain combines TRBV2 with TRBJ2-2; D is unclear. CDR3 size: 15 residues. Germline V gene lookup returns CDR1 SNHLY and CDR2 FYNNEI. With 2 bases removed from V and 3 bases from J, the gap between germline ends came to 10 bases. CDR3 protein: CASSEPYRDTGELFF. In DNA, the CDR3 is TGTGCCAGCAGTGAACCCTATCGGGACACCGGGGAGCTGTTTTTT.

This clone was detected once. The chain has TRBV6-5 and TRBJ2-3, with 11 bases lining up with TRBD2. The V and J ends lost 6 bases and 5 bases, in that order; junction bases with no gene match: 7. Germline assignment: CDR1 MNHEY and CDR2 SVGAGI. CDR3 size: 15 residues. This CDR3 is CASRPPSGRIDTQYF. CDR3 coding DNA: TGTGCCAGCAGGCCCCCTAGCGGGAGGATAGATACGCAGTATTTT.